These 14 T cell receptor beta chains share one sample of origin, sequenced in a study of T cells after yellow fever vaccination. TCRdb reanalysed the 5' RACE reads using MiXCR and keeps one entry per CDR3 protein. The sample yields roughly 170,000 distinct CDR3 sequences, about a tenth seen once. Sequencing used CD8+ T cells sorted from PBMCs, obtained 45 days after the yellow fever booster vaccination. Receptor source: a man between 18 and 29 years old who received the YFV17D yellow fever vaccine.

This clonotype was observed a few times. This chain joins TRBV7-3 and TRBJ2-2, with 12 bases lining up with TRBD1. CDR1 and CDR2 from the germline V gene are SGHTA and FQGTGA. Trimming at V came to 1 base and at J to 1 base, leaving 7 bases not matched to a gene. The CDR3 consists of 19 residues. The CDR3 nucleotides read TGTGCCAGCAGCTTAATGGGACAGGGGGCTGGAATGAACACCGGGGAGCTGTTTTTT. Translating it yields CASSLMGQGAGMNTGELFF.

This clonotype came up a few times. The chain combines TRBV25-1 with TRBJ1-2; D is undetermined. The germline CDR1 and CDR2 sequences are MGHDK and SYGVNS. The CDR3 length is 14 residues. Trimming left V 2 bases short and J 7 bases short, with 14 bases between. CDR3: CASSEPAGGGGYTF. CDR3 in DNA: TGTGCCAGCAGTGAACCAGCAGGCGGTGGTGGCTACACCTTC.

CDR3 protein: CASTITGLGAEAFF. The CDR3 nucleotides are TGTGCCAGCACCATAACAGGGTTGGGGGCTGAAGCTTTCTTT. The chain employs TRBV6-2 or TRBV6-3 and TRBJ1-1; tentatively, D is TRBD1 (6 bases). The CDR3 consists of 14 residues. The germline gives CDR1 MNHEY, CDR2 SVGEGT. V gave up 7 bases and J gave up 6 bases, with 18 bases separating them.

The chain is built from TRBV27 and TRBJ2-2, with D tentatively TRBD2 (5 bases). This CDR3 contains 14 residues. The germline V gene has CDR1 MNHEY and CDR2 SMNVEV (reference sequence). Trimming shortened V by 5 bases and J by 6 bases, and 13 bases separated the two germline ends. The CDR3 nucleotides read TGTGCCAGCAGTCCATCCCCCGGGGCCGGGGAGCTGTTTTTT. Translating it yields CASSPSPGAGELFF.

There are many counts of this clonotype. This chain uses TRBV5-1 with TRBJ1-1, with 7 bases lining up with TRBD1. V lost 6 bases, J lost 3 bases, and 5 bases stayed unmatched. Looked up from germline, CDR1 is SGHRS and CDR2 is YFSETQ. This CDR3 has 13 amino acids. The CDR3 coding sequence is TGCGCCAGCACCAACAGGGGTTACACTGAAGCTTTCTTT. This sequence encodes CASTNRGYTEAFF.

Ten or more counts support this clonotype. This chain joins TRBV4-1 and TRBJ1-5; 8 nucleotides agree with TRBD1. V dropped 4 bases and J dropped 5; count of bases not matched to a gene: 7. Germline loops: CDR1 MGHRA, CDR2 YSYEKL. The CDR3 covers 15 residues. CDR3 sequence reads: CASSLGQGRDQPQHF. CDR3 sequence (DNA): TGCGCCAGCAGCCTCGGACAGGGACGGGATCAGCCCCAGCATTTT.

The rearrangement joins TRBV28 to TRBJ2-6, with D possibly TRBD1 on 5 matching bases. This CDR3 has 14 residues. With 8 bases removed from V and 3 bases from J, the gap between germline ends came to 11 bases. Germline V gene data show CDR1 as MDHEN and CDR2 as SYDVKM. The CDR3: CASFSGRGANVLTF. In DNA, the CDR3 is TGTGCCAGCTTCTCAGGGCGTGGGGCCAACGTCCTGACTTTC.

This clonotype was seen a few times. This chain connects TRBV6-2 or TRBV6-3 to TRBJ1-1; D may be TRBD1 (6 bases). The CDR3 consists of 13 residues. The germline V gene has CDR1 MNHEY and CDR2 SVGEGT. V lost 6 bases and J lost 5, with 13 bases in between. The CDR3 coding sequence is TGTGCCAGCAGGGCAGGGGCGGTTACTGAAGCTTTCTTT. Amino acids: CASRAGAVTEAFF.

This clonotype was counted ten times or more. CDR3 sequence (DNA): TGCGCCAGCAGCCAAGATTATGAGCGGGGGGGCCCCGAGCAGTACGTC. Protein sequence: CASSQDYERGGPEQYV. This rearrangement joins TRBV4-1 to TRBJ2-7, with 10 bases aligning to TRBD2. The V segment lost 0 bases and the J segment 6 bases; nucleotides outside the gene matches: 8. The germline V gene encodes CDR1 MGHRA and CDR2 YSYEKL. The CDR3 runs to 16 residues.

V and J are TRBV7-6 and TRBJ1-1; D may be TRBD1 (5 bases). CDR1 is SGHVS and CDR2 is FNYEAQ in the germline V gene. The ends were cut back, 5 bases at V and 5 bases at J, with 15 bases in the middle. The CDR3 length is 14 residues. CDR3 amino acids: CASSASGGGTEAFF. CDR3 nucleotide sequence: TGTGCCAGCAGCGCGTCGGGGGGAGGAACTGAAGCTTTCTTT.

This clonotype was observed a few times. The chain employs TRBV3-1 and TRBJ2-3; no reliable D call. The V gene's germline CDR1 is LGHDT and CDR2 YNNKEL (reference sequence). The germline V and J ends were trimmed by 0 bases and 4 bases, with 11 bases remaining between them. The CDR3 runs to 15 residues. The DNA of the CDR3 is TGTGCCAGCAGCCAAGATCCGGAGCGCCCAGATACGCAGTATTTT. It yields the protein CASSQDPERPDTQYF.

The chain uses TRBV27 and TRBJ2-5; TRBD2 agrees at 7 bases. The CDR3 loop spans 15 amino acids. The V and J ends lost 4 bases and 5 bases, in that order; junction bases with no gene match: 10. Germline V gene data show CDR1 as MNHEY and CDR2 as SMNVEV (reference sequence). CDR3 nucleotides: TGTGCCAGCAGTTGGTGGGGGGGTGAGCGGGAGACCCAGTACTTC. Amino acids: CASSWWGGERETQYF.

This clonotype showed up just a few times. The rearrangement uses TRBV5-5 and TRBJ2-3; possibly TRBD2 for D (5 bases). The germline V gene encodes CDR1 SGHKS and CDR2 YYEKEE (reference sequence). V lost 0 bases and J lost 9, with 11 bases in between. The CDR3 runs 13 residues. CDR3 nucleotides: TGTGCCAGCAGCTTGGGAGGGCTCGGAACGCAGTATTTT. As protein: CASSLGGLGTQYF.

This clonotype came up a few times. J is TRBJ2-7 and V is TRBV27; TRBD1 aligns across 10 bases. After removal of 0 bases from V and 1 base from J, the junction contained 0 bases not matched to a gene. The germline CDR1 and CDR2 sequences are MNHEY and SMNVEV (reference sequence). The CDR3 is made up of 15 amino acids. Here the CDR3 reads CASSLSGQGSYEQYV. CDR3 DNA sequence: TGTGCCAGCAGTTTATCGGGACAGGGGTCCTACGAGCAGTACGTC.